This T cell receptor beta chain was observed in a study of beta chain features in type 1 diabetes. Study observations and caveats: Patients showed naive, central memory and Treg TCRB repertoires that appeared more similar than those of healthy donors. Type 1 diabetes patients had moderately but significantly shorter TCRB CDR3s in all four CD4+ subsets.

Note on this clone: Its cognate antigen is unknown.

V lost 2 bases and J 2 bases, leaving 12 bases between the germline ends. In germline, CDR1 is KGHSH, CDR2 LQKENI. CDR3 length equals 15 residues. Expressed TCRB transcripts were sequenced, since all the RNA that had been isolated was reverse transcribed. Sequencing of stem cell-like memory T cell samples yielded roughly 1 million reads on average. Profiled with immunoSEQ multiplex PCR; TCRdb holds only in-frame clones, not every one. The table has 20,000 to 25,000 clones, about 50% seen once. Each of the CD4+ naive, central memory, regulatory and stem cell-like memory populations was sorted via CD45RO/CCR7/CD25/CD127/CD95/CD27.

This TCR was recovered from a man younger than 35 with type 1 diabetes. The rearrangement uses TRBV18 and TRBJ2-5; D is perhaps TRBD2 (5 bases). The sequenced material came from stem cell memory CD4+ T cells from blood. In DNA, the CDR3 is TGTGCCAGCTCACCATTCCGGGGTGGGCAAGAGACCCAGTACTTC. It is translated as CASSPFRGGQETQYF. Drawing the rest from reference TRBV18 and TRBJ2-5, the complete variable domain is NAGVMQNPRHLVRRRGQEARLRCSPMKGHSHVYWYRQLPEEGLKFMVYLQKENIIDESGMPKERFSAEFPKEGPSILRIQQVVRGDSAAYFCASSPFRGGQETQYFGPGTRLLVL.